A selection of T cell receptor beta chains follows, all from one sample in a study of blood T cell repertoires in COVID-19. TCRdb's table, derived via immunoSEQ multiplex PCR, lists solely in-frame clones and lacks some. Seen here are 250,000 or so clones, approximately 86% observed once, and the top ten hold 1.5% to 2%. Sequenced sample: PBMCs or T cells enriched from blood (not recorded which). The receptors here all came from a woman aged 45-60 years who had recovered from COVID-19. CDR3s include the opening cysteine and the closing phenylalanine or tryptophan. Fields, in order: V gene, D gene, clone size, J gene, CDR3 DNA, CDR3 protein. D genes are given only for firm matches. Expanded clones are given a class, and other clones once, few, many or no size at all.

v_gene: TRBV19; d_gene: TRBD1; abundance: -; j_gene: TRBJ1-2; CDR3nt: TGTGCCAGCGAACCTTTTCCTTATGGACAGGCCATCTATGGCTACACCTTC; CDR3aa: CASEPFPYGQAIYGYTF
v_gene: TRBV30; d_gene: TRBD2; abundance: once; j_gene: TRBJ2-1; CDR3nt: TGTGCCTGGATGGCCTACCTAGCGGGAGGGTTGGATGAGCAGTTCTTC; CDR3aa: CAWMAYLAGGLDEQFF
v_gene: TRBV29-1; d_gene: TRBD1; abundance: -; j_gene: TRBJ1-2; CDR3nt: TGCAGCGTGCGGGACAGGGCTTTTGGCTACACCTTC; CDR3aa: CSVRDRAFGYTF
v_gene: TRBV28; d_gene: -; abundance: -; j_gene: TRBJ1-1; CDR3nt: TGTGCCATCCAGGGGAACACTGAAGCTTTCTTT; CDR3aa: CAIQGNTEAFF
v_gene: TRBV6-4; d_gene: -; abundance: -; j_gene: TRBJ1-5; CDR3nt: TGTGCCAGCAGTGAGTTCACAGGTGGTCAGCCCCAGCATTTT; CDR3aa: CASSEFTGGQPQHF
v_gene: TRBV4-1; d_gene: -; abundance: few; j_gene: TRBJ1-2; CDR3nt: TGCGCCAGCAGCCCGCGGAGGGGATTATTTCCTGGCTACACCTTC; CDR3aa: CASSPRRGLFPGYTF
v_gene: TRBV28; d_gene: -; abundance: once; j_gene: TRBJ2-7; CDR3nt: TGTGCCAGCAGTTTTCGGGCAGGGGGGCACGAGCAGTACTTC; CDR3aa: CASSFRAGGHEQYF
v_gene: TRBV7-9; d_gene: -; abundance: -; j_gene: TRBJ2-3; CDR3nt: TGTGCCAGCAGCTCGGGTTACTCCACAGATACGCAGTATTTT; CDR3aa: CASSSGYSTDTQYF
v_gene: TRBV21-1; d_gene: -; abundance: -; j_gene: TRBJ1-5; CDR3nt: TGTGCCAGCAGCAACTACAGGGGACGGGAGCCCCAGCATTTT; CDR3aa: CASSNYRGREPQHF
v_gene: TRBV7-3; d_gene: TRBD2; abundance: -; j_gene: TRBJ2-5; CDR3nt: TGTGCCAGCAGTCCGACTAGCGGGGAGACCCAGTACTTC; CDR3aa: CASSPTSGETQYF
v_gene: TRBV4-2; d_gene: -; abundance: -; j_gene: TRBJ1-1; CDR3nt: TGTGCCAGCAGCCAAGATACGGGGAACACTGAAGCTTTCTTT; CDR3aa: CASSQDTGNTEAFF
v_gene: TRBV7-3; d_gene: TRBD1; abundance: -; j_gene: TRBJ2-7; CDR3nt: TGTGCCAGCAGCTCTACCGGGACAGGGACCTACGAGCAGTACTTC; CDR3aa: CASSSTGTGTYEQYF
v_gene: TRBV7-3; d_gene: -; abundance: -; j_gene: TRBJ2-3; CDR3nt: TGTGCCAGCAGCTTATACGGGGGAGCGGGAGATACGCAGTATTTT; CDR3aa: CASSLYGGAGDTQYF
v_gene: TRBV25-1; d_gene: TRBD2; abundance: -; j_gene: TRBJ2-7; CDR3nt: TGTGCCAGCAGTGATCGATCTAGCGGGAGTGGCTACGAGCAGTACTTC; CDR3aa: CASSDRSSGSGYEQYF
v_gene: TRBV4-1; d_gene: -; abundance: -; j_gene: TRBJ2-7; CDR3nt: TGCGCCAGCAGCCCCGTACTGGTAGGGAGCTCCTACGAGCAGTACTTC; CDR3aa: CASSPVLVGSSYEQYF
v_gene: TRBV3-1/TRBV3-2; d_gene: TRBD2; abundance: -; j_gene: TRBJ2-1; CDR3nt: TGTGCCAGCAGCCAAGATTGGTCTAGCGGAGTCCACAATGAGCAGTTCTTC; CDR3aa: CASSQDWSSGVHNEQFF
v_gene: TRBV28; d_gene: -; abundance: -; j_gene: TRBJ1-1; CDR3nt: TGTGCCAGCGAATTTGGGGGCAGGGGGAACACTGAAGCTTTCTTT; CDR3aa: CASEFGGRGNTEAFF
v_gene: TRBV27; d_gene: -; abundance: -; j_gene: TRBJ2-3; CDR3nt: TGTGCCAGCAGTATACGAGTGGGCACAGATACGCAGTATTTT; CDR3aa: CASSIRVGTDTQYF
v_gene: TRBV5-1; d_gene: TRBD1; abundance: few; j_gene: TRBJ1-4; CDR3nt: TGCGCCAGCAGCTTGGTAGTCGGGACAGAGAATGAAAAACTGTTTTTT; CDR3aa: CASSLVVGTENEKLFF
v_gene: TRBV30; d_gene: -; abundance: -; j_gene: TRBJ2-1; CDR3nt: TGTGCCTGGGCTTACCACGGAGGGTACAATGAGCAGTTCTTC; CDR3aa: CAWAYHGGYNEQFF
v_gene: TRBV28; d_gene: -; abundance: -; j_gene: TRBJ1-1; CDR3nt: TGTGCCAGCACCCAAACCGGGACACATGAAGCTTTCTTT; CDR3aa: CASTQTGTHEAFF
v_gene: TRBV18; d_gene: -; abundance: -; j_gene: TRBJ1-6; CDR3nt: TGTGCCAGCTCACCAACCGGGAATGGGTTAGATTCACCCCTCCACTTT; CDR3aa: CASSPTGNGLDSPLHF
v_gene: TRBV3-1/TRBV3-2; d_gene: -; abundance: -; j_gene: TRBJ1-3; CDR3nt: TGTGCCAGCAGCCAAGGTGGTCAAGGGGCGAGCCGCGGAAACACCATATATTTT; CDR3aa: CASSQGGQGASRGNTIYF